What follows are 18 T cell receptor beta chains derived from one specimen sequenced in a study of CD8+ T cells in alopecia areata. Sequencing used cDNA as its template, made by extracting RNA and reverse transcribing it. The method was immunoSEQ multiplex PCR; TCRdb's version includes in-frame clones alone and lacks a portion of them. The sample includes some 190,000 clones, 51% of them seen just once. The sample's treatment: oral pan-JAK inhibitor, 5-10 mg twice daily. The source material was CD8+ T cells sorted from blood, sampled at approximately week 51, from a patient treated with tofacitinib. The origin of the receptors is a human donor with alopecia areata.

The chain recombines TRBV19 with TRBJ1-5; D is unclear. CDR1 is LNHDA and CDR2 is SQIVND in the germline V gene (reference sequence). V was clipped by 0 bases and J by 4 bases, with 7 bases between them. This CDR3 is built from 14 residues. CDR3 coding DNA: TGTGCCAGTAGTATAGATGAAGAAAATCAGCCCCAGCATTTT. Its translation is CASSIDEENQPQHF.

The chain is built from TRBV27 and TRBJ1-5, with D hard to call. V was cut by 3 bases and J by 4 bases, with 4 bases left in between. The CDR3 extends over 12 amino acids. Per germline, CDR1 MNHEY and CDR2 SMNVEV (reference sequence). CDR3 sequence (DNA): TGTGCCAGCAGTTTCGGAAATCAGCCCCAGCATTTT. Its translation is CASSFGNQPQHF.

The J gene is TRBJ1-1, the V gene TRBV9, with TRBD1 matching 8 bases. Germline V lookup: CDR1 SGDLS, CDR2 YYNGEE. The CDR3 has 15 residues. The V gene end was trimmed by 3 bases and the J gene end by 0 bases; junction bases not matched to a gene: 4. The CDR3 DNA follows: TGTGCCAGCAGCGCCCAGGACAGGGTGAACACTGAAGCTTTCTTT. This translates into CASSAQDRVNTEAFF.

This chain links TRBV6-6 with TRBJ1-3; D not resolved. The CDR3 totals 15 residues. The V end lost 2 bases, the J end lost 4 bases, and 12 bases lay between the germline ends. CDR1 is MNHNY and CDR2 is SVGAGI in the germline V gene (reference sequence). CDR3 coding DNA: TGTGCCAGCAGTTACACCCCCGAAGGGGGAAACACCATATATTTT. Translation: CASSYTPEGGNTIYF.

Of note for this clone: Other DNA sequences in this sample translate to the same CDR3. This chain uses TRBV13 with TRBJ1-2; tentatively, D is TRBD1 (5 bases). This CDR3 has 13 residues. CDR1 and CDR2 (germline): PRHDT, FYEKMQ (reference sequence). V dropped 0 bases and J dropped 3 bases, with 5 bases sitting between them. The CDR3 spells CASSLGGDYGYTF. CDR3 bases: TGTGCCAGCAGCTTAGGAGGGGACTATGGCTACACCTTC.

In its sample, this clone was seen a few times. V usage is TRBV14 and J usage is TRBJ1-1; possibly TRBD1 for D (6 bases). CDR1 and CDR2 from the germline V gene are SGHDN and FVKESK. Trimming removed 6 bases from V and 5 bases from J, with 25 bases in between. The CDR3 totals 17 residues. CDR3 sequence (DNA): TGTGCCAGCAGTCTCATGATTACAGGGCGATCGGGGACTGAAGCTTTCTTT. Protein: CASSLMITGRSGTEAFF.

V usage is TRBV11-2 and J usage is TRBJ1-2, with 7 nucleotides matching TRBD1. This CDR3 is 14 amino acids long. V trimming: 5 bases; J trimming: 4 bases; junction bases outside the gene matches: 7. The germline V gene has CDR1 SGHAT and CDR2 FQNNGV. CDR3 DNA sequence: TGTGCCAGCAGCGACCCCGGGACAGTCTATGGCTACACCTTC. It encodes CASSDPGTVYGYTF.

This clone was recorded a few times. V usage is TRBV30 and J usage is TRBJ2-7; a possible D gene is TRBD1 (6 bases). Germline CDR1 is GTSNPN and CDR2 is SVGIG (reference sequence). The ends were cut back, 3 bases at V and 4 bases at J, with 13 bases in the middle. The CDR3 runs to 13 residues. The CDR3 loop reads CAWRQGLVYEQYF. In DNA form, the CDR3 reads TGTGCCTGGAGGCAGGGGCTAGTTTACGAGCAGTACTTC.

The V and J genes are TRBV7-8 and TRBJ1-1; 9 bases are shared with TRBD1. The CDR3 loop spans 16 amino acids. The germline CDR1 and CDR2 sequences are SGHVS and FQNEAQ. Trimming cost V 4 bases and J 6 bases; bases outside gene matches: 12. This CDR3 reads CASSSPDRGFVAEAFF. The CDR3 DNA is TGTGCCAGCAGCTCCCCCGACAGGGGGTTTGTCGCTGAAGCTTTCTTT.

The rearrangement joins TRBV7-9 to TRBJ2-7; D may be TRBD1 or TRBD2 (5 bases each). Per the germline V gene, CDR1 is SEHNR and CDR2 is FQNEAQ (reference sequence). This CDR3 spans 14 amino acids. Trimming removed 5 bases from V and 3 bases from J, with 14 bases in between. The CDR3 bases are TGTGCCAGCAGCCGGGACGGAATTAACTACGAGCAGTACTTC. It is translated as CASSRDGINYEQYF.

CDR3 protein: CSVETPRAHTDTQYF. The DNA of the CDR3 is TGCAGCGTTGAAACCCCTCGGGCCCACACAGATACGCAGTATTTT. The V and J genes are TRBV29-1 and TRBJ2-3; D is unclear. Per germline, CDR1 SQVTM and CDR2 ANQGSEA. The germline V and J ends were trimmed by 2 bases and 2 bases, with 14 bases remaining between them. The CDR3 is 15 amino acids.

The chain links TRBV7-2 to TRBJ2-1; 11 nucleotides line up with TRBD2. J was trimmed by 9 bases and V by 4 bases; bases with no gene match: 8. There are 15 residues in the CDR3. Per germline, CDR1 SGHTA and CDR2 FQGNSA. The CDR3 sequence is CASSYLSGGAGEQFF. CDR3 nucleotide sequence: TGTGCCAGCAGCTACCTTAGCGGGGGGGCCGGTGAGCAGTTCTTC.

The chain carries TRBV30 and TRBJ2-2; no reliable D call. Germline CDR1 and CDR2: GTSNPN and SVGIG (reference sequence). This CDR3 has 12 amino acids. V was clipped by 0 bases and J by 8 bases, with 7 bases between them. The CDR3 bases are TGTGCCTGGAGTGTGGTACTAGGGGAGCTGTTTTTT. Translating gives CAWSVVLGELFF.

The chain uses TRBV27 and TRBJ2-7; D is tentatively TRBD1 or TRBD2 (6 bases each). The CDR3 has 14 residues. Germline V gives CDR1 MNHEY, CDR2 SMNVEV (reference sequence). The V end lost 6 bases, the J end lost 4 bases, and 16 bases lay between the germline ends. In DNA form, the CDR3 reads TGTGCCAGCAGGGGACTCCGGGGGCGTTACGAGCAGTACTTC. Its translation is CASRGLRGRYEQYF.

This clone was detected a few times. Given a much more abundant clone one base away, this may be a read error. Additional DNA sequences in this sample encode the identical CDR3. V usage is TRBV4-1 and J usage is TRBJ2-7; 8 bases are a match to TRBD1. The J segment lost 3 bases and the V segment lost 1 base, leaving 5 bases of the junction unmatched. The CDR3 is 15 residues long. CDR1 is MGHRA, CDR2 YSYEKL, per germline. The CDR3 loop is CASSQGTGWDYEQYF. CDR3 bases: TGCGCCAGCAGCCAAGGGACAGGGTGGGACTACGAGCAGTACTTC.

The V and J genes are TRBV29-1 and TRBJ2-3, with TRBD2 matching 8 bases. The CDR3 sequence is 15 residues long. The V segment lost 3 bases and the J segment 0 bases; nucleotides outside the gene matches: 5. Germline CDR1 reads SQVTM; CDR2 reads ANQGSEA. This CDR3 is CSVDATSVSTDTQYF. The CDR3 DNA is TGCAGCGTTGATGCGACTAGCGTTAGCACAGATACGCAGTATTTT.

This chain uses TRBV7-9 with TRBJ1-1, with a tentative D call TRBD1 (6 bases). Germline CDR1 is SEHNR and CDR2 is FQNEAQ (reference sequence). V gave up 5 bases and J gave up 2 bases, with 12 bases separating them. This CDR3 contains 14 residues. CDR3 residues: CASSPWTANTEAFF. The DNA of the CDR3 is TGTGCCAGCAGCCCTTGGACAGCTAACACTGAAGCTTTCTTT.

This chain joins TRBV11-2 and TRBJ2-1, with 10 bases that match TRBD2. CDR1 is SGHAT, CDR2 FQNNGV, per germline. The CDR3 runs 16 residues. The J segment lost 7 bases and the V segment lost 5 bases, leaving 11 bases of the junction unmatched. As DNA, the CDR3 is TGTGCCAGCAGCGATAATAGCGGGGGGTCTACGAATGAGCAGTTCTTC. Protein product: CASSDNSGGSTNEQFF.